The 15 T cell receptor beta chains below come from one sample, sequenced in a study of post-analysis software for immune sequencing data. Findings of the study overall: TRBV segments more frequent in patients than in controls numbered five and included TRBV5-6, TRBV5-1 and TRBV20-1.

These receptors are not linked to any known antigen. Every TCR beta cDNA library bore unique molecular identifiers. TCRdb re-called the PCR reads with MiXCR, one entry per CDR3 protein. The sample holds about 200,000 distinct CDR3 sequences; 25% to 30% are singletons and the top ten take roughly 3.4%. Sequencing used blood. These receptors were taken from a girl younger than 18 with multiple sclerosis.

The chain combines TRBV27 with TRBJ1-1; D is undetermined. The V end lost 5 bases, the J end lost 5 bases, and 15 bases lay between the germline ends. The CDR3 extends over 14 amino acids. Germline CDR1 reads MNHEY; CDR2 reads SMNVEV (reference sequence). CDR3 in amino acids: CASSLRHAATEAFF. In nucleotides, the CDR3 is TGTGCCAGCAGTCTCAGACACGCTGCGACTGAAGCTTTCTTT.

The sample holds many counts of this clonotype. V gene TRBV6-6 combines with J gene TRBJ2-1; 8 positions agree with TRBD2. The CDR3 sequence is 16 residues long. Germline lookup yields CDR1 MNHNY and CDR2 SVGAGI (reference sequence). Trimming at V came to 5 bases and at J to 7 bases, leaving 13 bases not matched to a gene. The CDR3 nucleotides read TGTGCCAGCAGTAAAGGGGGACTAGAGGGCCTAAATGAGCAGTTCTTC. Protein sequence: CASSKGGLEGLNEQFF.

Concerning this clonotype itself: A read error is possible here, since a much larger clone lies one base away. The V and J genes are TRBV10-3 and TRBJ2-7, with 9 nucleotides matching TRBD1. The DNA end is more similar to TRBJ2-5, so the J call may be wrong. This CDR3 spans 14 amino acids. Germline assignment: CDR1 ENHRY and CDR2 SYGVKD. The CDR3 DNA sequence: TGTGCCATCGGTGCGACAGGGGGTGGTGAGACCCAGTACTTC. Amino acid sequence: CAIGATGGGETQYF.

This clonotype occurred a few times. The chain combines TRBV29-1 with TRBJ1-4; D not resolved. This CDR3 contains 11 residues. Germline assignment: CDR1 SQVTM and CDR2 ANQGSEA. V dropped 7 bases and J dropped 8 bases, with 11 bases sitting between them. Here the CDR3 DNA reads TGCAGCGCACGAACGTCGGAAAAACTGTTTTTT. Translating gives CSARTSEKLFF. Full variable domain (missing parts from reference TRBV29-1 and TRBJ1-4): SAVISQKPSRDICQRGTSLTIQCQVDSQVTMMFWYRQQPGQSLTLIATANQGSEATYESGFVIDKFPISRPNLTFSTLTVSNMSPEDSSIYLCSARTSEKLFFGSGTQLSVL.

A single count supports this clonotype. The genes are TRBV20-1 and TRBJ2-7; D possibly corresponds to TRBD2 (6 bases). The ends were cut back, 6 bases at V and 4 bases at J, with 16 bases in the middle. CDR1 and CDR2 from the germline V gene are DFQATT and SNEGSKA (reference sequence). CDR3 length: 13 residues. The CDR3 DNA sequence: TGCAGTGCGATACTCCCCGGGGGTTACGAGCAGTACTTC. Translating it yields CSAILPGGYEQYF.

The chain combines TRBV7-2 with TRBJ1-2; D is unresolved. V was shortened by 2 bases and J by 4 bases, with 17 bases between the two germline ends. The CDR3 loop spans 16 amino acids. Germline CDR1 reads SGHTA; CDR2 reads FQGNSA. The CDR3, as DNA: TGTGCCAGCAGCTTAAGCGATTGGCGACGGGGCTATGGCTACACCTTC. Its protein is CASSLSDWRRGYGYTF.

This clonotype occurred many times. The chain employs TRBV7-2 and TRBJ2-1, with 9 bases identical to TRBD2. The germline V gene has CDR1 SGHTA and CDR2 FQGNSA. The CDR3 has 15 residues. V lost 5 bases and J lost 4; bases outside the gene matches: 6. The CDR3 protein is CASSQTSGFYNEQFF. The CDR3, as DNA: TGTGCCAGCAGCCAGACTAGCGGATTTTACAATGAGCAGTTCTTC.

This clonotype was seen ten or more times. The chain links TRBV7-9 to TRBJ2-1; D might be TRBD2 (5 bases). V was cut by 1 base and J by 7 bases, with 20 bases left in between. Germline lookup yields CDR1 SEHNR and CDR2 FQNEAQ (reference sequence). The CDR3 loop spans 17 amino acids. CDR3 residues: CASSLVGTMRVRNEQFF. The CDR3 nucleotides read TGTGCCAGCAGCTTAGTAGGCACCATGAGGGTGAGGAATGAGCAGTTCTTC.

The V gene is TRBV28, the J gene TRBJ2-2, with 11 bases lining up with TRBD2. CDR1 is MDHEN and CDR2 is SYDVKM in the germline V gene. The CDR3 is made up of 16 amino acids. Trimming removed 2 bases from V and 3 bases from J; junction bases left unmatched: 2. The CDR3, as DNA: TGTGCCAGCAGTTTAGGGACTAGCGGATACACCGGGGAGCTGTTTTTT. It codes for CASSLGTSGYTGELFF.

DNA of the CDR3: TGTGCCAGCAGTAAGACAGATACGCAGTATTTT. Protein: CASSKTDTQYF. This chain uses TRBV28 with TRBJ2-3; D gene unclear. CDR3 size: 11 residues. Trimming took 5 bases from V and 3 from J, leaving 3 bases between them. In germline, CDR1 is MDHEN, CDR2 SYDVKM.

Worth noting for this clonotype: This may come from a read error, since a much larger clone is one base off. The chain carries TRBV28 and TRBJ2-1; D is possibly TRBD1 or TRBD2 (11 bases each). The CDR3 is 19 residues long. CDR1 MDHEN and CDR2 SYDVKM come from the germline V gene. The CDR3 reads CATDRGLLAGVGSYNGQFF. The CDR3 DNA reads as TGTGCCACGGACAGGGGGCTACTAGCGGGAGTGGGCTCCTACAATGGGCAGTTCTTC. Based on the CDR3 plus reference TRBV28 and TRBJ2-1, the full variable domain is DVKVTQSSRYLVKRTGEKVFLECVQDMDHENMFWYRQDPGLGLRLIYFSYDVKMKEKGDIPEGYSVSREKKERFSLILESASTNQTSMYLCATDRGLLAGVGSYNGQFFGPGTRLTVL.

The rearrangement joins TRBV29-1 to TRBJ2-1; 9 nucleotides match TRBD1. Trimming cost V 4 bases and J 9 bases; bases outside gene matches: 7. Looked up from germline, CDR1 is SQVTM and CDR2 is ANQGSEA. This CDR3 is built from 13 residues. This chain's CDR3 is CSVVGDRESEQFF. The CDR3 DNA reads TGCAGCGTTGTGGGGGACAGGGAGTCTGAGCAGTTCTTC.

This clonotype came up many times. V gene TRBV20-1 combines with J gene TRBJ2-1; D possibly corresponds to TRBD2 (5 bases). There are 13 residues in the CDR3. V shed 6 bases and J shed 6 bases, with 15 bases lying between them. Germline V gene lookup returns CDR1 DFQATT and CDR2 SNEGSKA (reference sequence). DNA of the CDR3: TGCAGTGCCTACCGTGGACTCGGCAATGAGCAGTTCTTC. Translated, it gives CSAYRGLGNEQFF.

The rearrangement joins TRBV20-1 to TRBJ2-4, with TRBD1 identical over 7 bases. Germline V gene lookup returns CDR1 DFQATT and CDR2 SNEGSKA (reference sequence). The CDR3 is 14 amino acids. The V and J ends lost 1 base and 1 base, in that order; junction bases with no gene match: 1. The CDR3 region has the DNA TGCAGTGCTAGAGTACAGGGGGCCAAAAACATTCAGTACTTC. It codes for CSARVQGAKNIQYF.

This clonotype was seen a handful of times. The chain joins TRBV7-3 to TRBJ1-2, with D possibly being TRBD1 (5 bases). CDR1 and CDR2 (germline): SGHTA, FQGTGA. V lost 2 bases to trimming and J lost 4 bases, with 14 bases between them. The CDR3 extends over 15 amino acids. The CDR3 DNA reads TGTGCCAGCAGCTTAGAGGCAGGGCTTACCTATGGCTACACCTTC. Translated: CASSLEAGLTYGYTF.